The subject of this entry is one T cell receptor (beta chain). This sample is part of a study of patients and donors after allogeneic stem cell transplantation. Trimming cost V 2 bases and J 5 bases; bases outside gene matches: 9. This CDR3 has 16 residues. Per the germline V gene, CDR1 is SGHVS and CDR2 is FQNEAQ. MiXCR, run by TCRdb on the RT-PCR reads, gives a single entry per CDR3 protein. This repertoire shows some 40,000 distinct CDR3 sequences, 25% to 40% found once; its top ten account for around 72%. This clonotype was sampled from a human donor who was either an allogeneic HSCT recipient or a stem cell or donor lymphocyte infusion donor (not recorded which). It is not recorded whose cells these are; they may come from a transplant donor. Sequenced material: blood, either unsorted or a sorted T cell fraction (not recorded which). V usage is TRBV7-8 and J usage is TRBJ2-7; 10 bases are shared with TRBD2. Written as DNA, the CDR3 is TGTGCCAGCAGCTTAAGTAGCGGGAGGTTTTTCGACGAGCAGTACTTC. It translates to CASSLSSGRFFDEQYF. The full variable domain, its missing parts supplied by reference TRBV7-8 and TRBJ2-7, is GAGVSQSPRYKVAKRGQDVALRCDPISGHVSLFWYQQALGQGPEFLTYFQNEAQLDKSGLPSDRFFAERPEGSVSTLKIQRTQQEDSAVYLCASSLSSGRFFDEQYFGPGTRLTVT.